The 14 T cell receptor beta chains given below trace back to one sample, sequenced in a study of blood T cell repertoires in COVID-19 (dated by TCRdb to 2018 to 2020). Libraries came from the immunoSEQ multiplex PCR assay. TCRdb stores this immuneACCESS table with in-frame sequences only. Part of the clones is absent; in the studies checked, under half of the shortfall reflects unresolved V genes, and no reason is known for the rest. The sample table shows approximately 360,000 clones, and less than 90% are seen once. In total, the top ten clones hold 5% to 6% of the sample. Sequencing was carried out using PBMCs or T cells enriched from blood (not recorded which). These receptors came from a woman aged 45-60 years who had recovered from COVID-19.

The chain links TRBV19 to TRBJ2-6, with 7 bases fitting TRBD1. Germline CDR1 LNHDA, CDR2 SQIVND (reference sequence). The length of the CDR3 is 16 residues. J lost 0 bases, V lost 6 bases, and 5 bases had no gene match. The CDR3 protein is CASSDRDHSGANVLTF. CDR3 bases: TGTGCCAGTAGCGACAGGGATCACTCTGGGGCCAACGTCCTGACTTTC.

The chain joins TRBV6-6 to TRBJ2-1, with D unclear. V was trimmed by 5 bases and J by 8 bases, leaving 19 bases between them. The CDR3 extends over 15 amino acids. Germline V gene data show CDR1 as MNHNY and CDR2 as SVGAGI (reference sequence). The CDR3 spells CASSPLPARFDEQFF. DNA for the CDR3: TGTGCCAGCAGTCCCCTTCCTGCTAGATTCGATGAGCAGTTCTTC.

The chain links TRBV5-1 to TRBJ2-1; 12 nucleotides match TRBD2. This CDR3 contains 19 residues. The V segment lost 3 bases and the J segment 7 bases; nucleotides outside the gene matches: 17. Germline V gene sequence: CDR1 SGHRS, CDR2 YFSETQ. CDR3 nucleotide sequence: TGCGCCAGCAGCTCTTATAGTGCTAGCGGGAGGGCCACCGCAAATGAGCAGTTCTTC. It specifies CASSSYSASGRATANEQFF.

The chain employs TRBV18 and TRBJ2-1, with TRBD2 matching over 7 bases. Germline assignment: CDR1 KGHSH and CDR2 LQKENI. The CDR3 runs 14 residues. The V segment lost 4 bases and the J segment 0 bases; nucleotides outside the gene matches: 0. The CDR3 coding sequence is TGTGCCAGCTCACGGGACTACTCCTACAATGAGCAGTTCTTC. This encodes CASSRDYSYNEQFF.

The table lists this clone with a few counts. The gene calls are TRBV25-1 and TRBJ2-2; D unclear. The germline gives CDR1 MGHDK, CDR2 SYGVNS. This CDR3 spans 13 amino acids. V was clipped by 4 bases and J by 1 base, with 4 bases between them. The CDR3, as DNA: TGTGCCAGCAGTGCACAGAACACCGGGGAGCTGTTTTTT. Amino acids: CASSAQNTGELFF.

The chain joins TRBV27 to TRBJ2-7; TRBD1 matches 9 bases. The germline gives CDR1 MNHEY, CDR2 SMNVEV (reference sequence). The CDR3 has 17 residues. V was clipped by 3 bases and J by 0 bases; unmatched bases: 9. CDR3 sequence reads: CASSFSPTGGGSYEQYF. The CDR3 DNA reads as TGTGCCAGCAGTTTTAGCCCGACAGGGGGTGGCTCCTACGAGCAGTACTTC.

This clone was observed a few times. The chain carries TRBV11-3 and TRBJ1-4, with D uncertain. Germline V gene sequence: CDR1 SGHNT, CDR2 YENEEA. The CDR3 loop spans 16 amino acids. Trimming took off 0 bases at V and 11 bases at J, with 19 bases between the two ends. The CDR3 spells CASSLEAPPLGGKLFF. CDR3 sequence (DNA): TGTGCCAGCAGCTTAGAGGCCCCACCGTTGGGAGGGAAACTGTTTTTT.

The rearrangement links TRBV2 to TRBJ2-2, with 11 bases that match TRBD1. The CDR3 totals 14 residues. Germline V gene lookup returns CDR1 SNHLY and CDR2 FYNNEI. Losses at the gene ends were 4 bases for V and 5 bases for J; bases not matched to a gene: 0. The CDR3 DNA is TGTGCCAGCAGTGGGGACAGGGGGACCGGGGAGCTGTTTTTT. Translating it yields CASSGDRGTGELFF. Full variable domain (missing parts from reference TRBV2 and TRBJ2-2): EPEVTQTPSHQVTQMGQEVILRCVPISNHLYFYWYRQILGQKVEFLVSFYNNEISEKSEIFDDQFSVERPDGSNFTLKIRSTKLEDSAMYFCASSGDRGTGELFFGEGSRLTVL.

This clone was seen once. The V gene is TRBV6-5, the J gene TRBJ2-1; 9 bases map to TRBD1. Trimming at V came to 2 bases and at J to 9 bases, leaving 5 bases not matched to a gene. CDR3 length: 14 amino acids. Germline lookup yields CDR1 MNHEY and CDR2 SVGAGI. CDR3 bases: TGTGCCAGCAGTTACCGGGGACAGGGTACTGAGCAGTTCTTC. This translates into CASSYRGQGTEQFF.

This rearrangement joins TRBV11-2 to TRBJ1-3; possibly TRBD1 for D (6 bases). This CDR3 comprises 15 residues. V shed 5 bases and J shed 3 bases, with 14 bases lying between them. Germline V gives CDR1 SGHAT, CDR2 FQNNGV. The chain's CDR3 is CASSTGGGIGNTIYF. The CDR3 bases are TGTGCCAGCAGCACCGGGGGGGGCATTGGAAACACCATATATTTT. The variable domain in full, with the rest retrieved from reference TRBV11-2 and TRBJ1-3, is EAGVAQSPRYKIIEKRQSVAFWCNPISGHATLYWYQQILGQGPKLLIQFQNNGVVDDSQLPKDRFSAERLKGVDSTLKIQPAKLEDSAVYLCASSTGGGIGNTIYFGEGSWLTVV.

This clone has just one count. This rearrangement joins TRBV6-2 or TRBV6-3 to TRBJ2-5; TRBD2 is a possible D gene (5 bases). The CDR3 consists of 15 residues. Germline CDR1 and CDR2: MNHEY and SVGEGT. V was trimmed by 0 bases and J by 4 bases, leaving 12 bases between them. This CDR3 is CASSYSGLNLETQYF. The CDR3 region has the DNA TGTGCCAGCAGTTACTCCGGACTCAACCTAGAGACCCAGTACTTC.

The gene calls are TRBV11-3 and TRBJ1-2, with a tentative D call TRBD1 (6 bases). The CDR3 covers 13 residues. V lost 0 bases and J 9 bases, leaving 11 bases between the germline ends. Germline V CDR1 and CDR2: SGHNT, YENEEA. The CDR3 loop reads CASSLDRGGRYTF. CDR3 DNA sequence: TGTGCCAGCAGCTTAGATCGGGGGGGGCGCTACACCTTC.

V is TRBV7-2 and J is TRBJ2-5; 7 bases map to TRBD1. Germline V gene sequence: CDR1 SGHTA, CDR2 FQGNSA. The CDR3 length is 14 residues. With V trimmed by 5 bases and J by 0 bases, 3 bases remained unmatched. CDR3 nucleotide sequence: TGTGCCAGCAGCCCGGACAGGTACCAAGAGACCCAGTACTTC. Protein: CASSPDRYQETQYF. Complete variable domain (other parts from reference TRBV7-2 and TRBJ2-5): GAGVSQSPSNKVTEKGKDVELRCDPISGHTALYWYRQSLGQGLEFLIYFQGNSAPDKSGLPSDRFSAERTGGSVSTLTIQRTQQEDSAVYLCASSPDRYQETQYFGPGTRLLVL.

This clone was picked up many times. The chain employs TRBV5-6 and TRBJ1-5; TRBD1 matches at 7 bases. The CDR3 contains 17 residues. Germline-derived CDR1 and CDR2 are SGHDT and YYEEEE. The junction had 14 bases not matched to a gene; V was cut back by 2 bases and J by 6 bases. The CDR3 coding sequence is TGTGCCAGCAGCTTAGGATTACAGGGGTGGACCTCTCAGCCCCAGCATTTT. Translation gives CASSLGLQGWTSQPQHF.